These 26 T cell receptor beta chains originate from one sample sequenced in a study of ipilimumab plus nivolumab after autologous stem cell transplantation listed by TCRdb under 2021. The protocol used for the library was the immunoSEQ multiplex PCR assay. TCRdb took over this immuneACCESS table, retaining in-frame rearrangements with V and J assigned. Such tables are incomplete; in checked studies, under half of the missing clones stem from an unresolved V gene, and the remainder is unexplained. In this sample the table shows fewer than 95,000 clones, around 80% of which occur a single time. 2.2% of the sample goes to the ten largest clones. Specimen: PBMCs, collected in a trial of ipilimumab plus nivolumab as post-transplant consolidation. Source of these receptors: a male donor with diffuse large B-cell lymphoma.

The genes are TRBV6-1 and TRBJ1-1; possibly TRBD1 for D (5 bases). Germline V gene sequence: CDR1 MNHNS, CDR2 SASEGT. This CDR3 contains 12 residues. V lost 6 bases, J lost 1 base, and 6 bases lay in between. CDR3 DNA: TGTGCCAGCAGGGGGGGGAACACTGAAGCTTTCTTT. It specifies CASRGGNTEAFF.

The V call is TRBV5-8, the J call TRBJ2-7; the match to TRBD2 covers 13 bases. V dropped 0 bases and J dropped 5; count of bases not matched to a gene: 11. CDR1 is SGHTS and CDR2 is YDEGEE in the germline V gene. CDR3 length: 18 amino acids. The CDR3 loop reads CASSLGTSGGPIHHEQYF. The CDR3 nucleotides read TGTGCCAGCAGCTTGGGGACTAGCGGGGGCCCCATCCACCACGAGCAGTACTTC.

As DNA, the CDR3 is TGCGCCAGCAGCCGAGAAGCGGGGTCCAGCTCCTACAATGAGCAGTTCTTC. The encoded protein is CASSREAGSSSYNEQFF. The rearrangement joins TRBV4-1 to TRBJ2-1, with TRBD2 matching 7 bases. The J segment lost 0 bases and the V segment lost 4 bases, leaving 9 bases of the junction unmatched. Per germline, CDR1 MGHRA and CDR2 YSYEKL. This CDR3 has 17 amino acids.

The chain uses TRBV11-2 and TRBJ2-3; 10 bases are shared with TRBD1. Germline CDR1 and CDR2: SGHAT and FQNNGV. The junction had 8 bases not matched to a gene; V was cut back by 1 base and J by 1 base. This CDR3 has 18 residues. The CDR3 sequence is CASSLGRGTGVRTDTQYF. The CDR3 DNA follows: TGTGCCAGCAGCTTAGGACGGGGGACAGGGGTCCGCACAGATACGCAGTATTTT.

Only one count was recorded for this clone. This sequence joins TRBV10-3 and TRBJ2-2; 7 positions agree with TRBD1. Per the germline V gene, CDR1 is ENHRY and CDR2 is SYGVKD. V gave up 10 bases and J gave up 8 bases; unmatched junction bases: 7. CDR3 length equals 12 residues. Here the CDR3 reads CATEKGQGELFF. Written as DNA, the CDR3 is TGTGCCACCGAGAAGGGACAGGGGGAGCTGTTTTTT.

The chain uses TRBV13 and TRBJ2-5; D is undetermined. Germline CDR1 PRHDT, CDR2 FYEKMQ (reference sequence). This CDR3 has 15 residues. V lost 0 bases and J lost 7, with 15 bases in between. As DNA, the CDR3 is TGTGCCAGCAGCTTAGGGTTGGCCAACAGTCGGACCCAGTACTTC. Encoded protein: CASSLGLANSRTQYF.

This clone came up a few times. This sequence joins TRBV7-8 and TRBJ2-3; 10 bases map to TRBD2. The CDR3 has 18 amino acids. CDR1 SGHVS and CDR2 FQNEAQ come from the germline V gene. After removal of 5 bases from V and 3 bases from J, the junction contained 14 bases not matched to a gene. As DNA, the CDR3 is TGTGCCAGCAGCGACCGATTTAGCGGGGGGCGACGAACAGATACGCAGTATTTT. Protein product: CASSDRFSGGRRTDTQYF.

The CDR3 DNA is TGTGCCAGCAGCTTGGGACGACAGGGGGCTATCGGGGAGCTGTTTTTT. Its translation: CASSLGRQGAIGELFF. The genes are TRBV5-4 and TRBJ2-2; 10 bases are a match to TRBD1. The junction had 6 bases not matched to a gene; V was cut back by 0 bases and J by 7 bases. The germline gives CDR1 SGHNT, CDR2 YYREEE (reference sequence). The CDR3 sequence is 16 residues long.

CDR3 sequence (DNA): TGTGCCAGCACCCCTTACACAACCGGGGAGCTGTTTTTT. Its translation is CASTPYTTGELFF. This rearrangement joins TRBV6-5 to TRBJ2-2; D not resolved. The germline CDR1 and CDR2 sequences are MNHEY and SVGAGI. The CDR3 runs 13 residues. Trimming cost V 7 bases and J 5 bases, with 11 bases left between them.

The chain employs TRBV7-2 and TRBJ2-7; TRBD2 matches 13 bases. In germline, CDR1 is SGHTA, CDR2 FQGNSA. CDR3 length: 15 residues. The V segment lost 1 base and the J segment 3 bases; nucleotides outside the gene matches: 0. The CDR3 coding sequence is TGTGCCAGCAGCTTAGGGACTAGCGGGGGCTACGAGCAGTACTTC. This translates into CASSLGTSGGYEQYF.

The V and J genes are TRBV6-6 and TRBJ2-7; TRBD1 aligns across 9 bases. J gave up 1 base and V 6 bases, and 4 bases lay outside the gene matches. In germline, CDR1 is MNHNY, CDR2 SVGAGI (reference sequence). The CDR3 is made up of 14 amino acids. Here the CDR3 DNA reads TGTGCCAGCAGACCGGGACAGGGTTCCTACGAGCAGTACTTC. Amino acid sequence: CASRPGQGSYEQYF.

The V call is TRBV2, the J call TRBJ1-5, with a possible D match to TRBD1 (5 bases). Deletions cut 6 bases from V and 0 bases from J, with 9 bases between. Germline V gene lookup returns CDR1 SNHLY and CDR2 FYNNEI. The CDR3 is made up of 14 amino acids. The CDR3 nucleotides are TGTGCCAGCAGCCTCGGGGGTAGCAATCAGCCCCAGCATTTT. Translated, it gives CASSLGGSNQPQHF.

The V call is TRBV10-1, the J call TRBJ2-3; D is ambiguous. Germline V gives CDR1 WNHNN, CDR2 SYGVQD (reference sequence). The V end lost 2 bases, the J end lost 4 bases, and 1 base lay between the germline ends. The CDR3 contains 11 residues. The CDR3: CASSEADTQYF. CDR3 nucleotide sequence: TGCGCCAGCAGTGAGGCAGATACGCAGTATTTT.

This clone appeared many times. V and J are TRBV2 and TRBJ2-7; D not resolved. Per germline, CDR1 SNHLY and CDR2 FYNNEI. The CDR3 length is 11 residues. Trimming stripped 8 bases from V and 4 bases from J, with 9 bases between. The CDR3 nucleotides are TGTGCCAGCTCCAACTCATACGAGCAGTACTTC. Protein sequence: CASSNSYEQYF.

The gene calls are TRBV28 and TRBJ1-6; the match to TRBD1 covers 8 bases. Germline loops: CDR1 MDHEN, CDR2 SYDVKM. The CDR3 consists of 13 residues. V lost 8 bases and J lost 8; bases outside the gene matches: 5. Here the CDR3 reads CASGGQVHSPLHF. The CDR3 bases are TGTGCCAGCGGGGGACAGGTCCATTCACCCCTCCACTTT.

This clone was seen at least ten times. The chain is built from TRBV29-1 and TRBJ1-5; TRBD1 might be the D (6 bases). Germline CDR1 SQVTM, CDR2 ANQGSEA. Trimming removed 4 bases at V and 0 bases at J, with 7 bases between. There are 13 residues in the CDR3. The CDR3 spells CSVARGSNQPQHF. For the CDR3, the DNA is TGCAGCGTTGCCAGGGGTAGCAATCAGCCCCAGCATTTT.

The CDR3 protein is CASSYSRPGNTIYF. In DNA form, the CDR3 reads TGTGCCAGCAGTTACAGCAGGCCTGGAAACACCATATATTTT. J is TRBJ1-3 and V is TRBV6-5; D is uncertain. Germline V gene lookup returns CDR1 MNHEY and CDR2 SVGAGI. The CDR3 has 14 residues. V lost 2 bases, J lost 2 bases, and 7 bases lay in between.

The V call is TRBV29-1, the J call TRBJ1-2; D is unclear. There are 13 residues in the CDR3. The germline V gene has CDR1 SQVTM and CDR2 ANQGSEA. Trimming left V 4 bases short and J 8 bases short, with 17 bases between. In DNA form, the CDR3 reads TGCAGCGTTGGCCCTCCGGAAAGTGGAGGCTACACCTTC. It specifies CSVGPPESGGYTF.

The chain joins TRBV21-1 to TRBJ2-3; the D call of TRBD2 is as the table states it, not checked on the DNA. TRBV21-1 is reported as a pseudogene. This CDR3 comprises 15 residues. The CDR3 bases are TGTGCCAGCAGCAACGGGTTACGGGGCACAGATACGCAGTATTTT. Amino acid sequence: CASSNGLRGTDTQYF.

The table lists this clone with a count of one. The J gene is TRBJ2-7, the V gene TRBV9, with D maybe TRBD1 (5 bases). CDR1 and CDR2 (germline): SGDLS, YYNGEE. V lost 0 bases and J 6 bases, leaving 16 bases between the germline ends. There are 15 residues in the CDR3. This CDR3 reads CASSVEGVISSEQYF. The CDR3 DNA follows: TGTGCCAGCAGCGTAGAAGGGGTTATTAGCTCCGAGCAGTACTTC.

The gene calls are TRBV11-2 and TRBJ2-7; 7 bases map to TRBD2. This CDR3 is 14 amino acids long. The V gene end was trimmed by 5 bases and the J gene end by 3 bases; junction bases not matched to a gene: 7. Looked up from germline, CDR1 is SGHAT and CDR2 is FQNNGV. CDR3 nucleotides: TGTGCCAGCAGCGTGGGACTATTCGACTACGAGCAGTACTTC. Protein product: CASSVGLFDYEQYF.

For the CDR3, the DNA is TGCGCCAGCAGCCAAGACGACGGCAGGCGCTACGAGCAGTACTTC. Protein: CASSQDDGRRYEQYF. The chain recombines TRBV4-3 with TRBJ2-7; D is ambiguous. Deletions cut 0 bases from V and 3 bases from J, with 12 bases between. This CDR3 is built from 15 residues. Germline CDR1 is LGHNA and CDR2 is YSLEER.

V gene TRBV6-6 combines with J gene TRBJ1-5; D perhaps matches TRBD1 (5 bases). CDR3 size: 12 residues. With 2 bases removed from V and 7 bases from J, the gap between germline ends came to 6 bases. The germline gives CDR1 MNHNY, CDR2 SVGAGI (reference sequence). The CDR3: CASSYGDQPQHF. DNA for the CDR3: TGTGCCAGCAGTTACGGGGACCAGCCCCAGCATTTT.

The chain employs TRBV14 and TRBJ1-1; D remains unclear. The CDR3 loop spans 11 amino acids. Between the trimmed V and J ends, which lost 8 bases and 4 bases, there was a span of 8 bases. Germline CDR1 SGHDN, CDR2 FVKESK. The CDR3 DNA sequence: TGTGCCAGCTCCGTCGCCACTGAAGCTTTCTTT. It codes for CASSVATEAFF.

This clone was seen a few times. The J gene is TRBJ1-5, the V gene TRBV7-2; tentative D call: TRBD1 (6 bases). CDR1 SGHTA and CDR2 FQGNSA come from the germline V gene. Trimming pared 1 base from V and 6 bases from J, leaving 7 bases between. The CDR3 loop spans 13 amino acids. Written as DNA, the CDR3 is TGTGCCAGCAGCTTAGACAGGGCTCAGCCCCAGCATTTT. This encodes CASSLDRAQPQHF.

This chain links TRBV5-1 with TRBJ1-3; no clear D. This CDR3 comprises 15 residues. The V end lost 5 bases, the J end lost 0 bases, and 12 bases lay between the germline ends. Germline CDR1 and CDR2: SGHRS and YFSETQ. The CDR3 DNA reads as TGCGCCAGCAGAGCGGATGAAGACTCTGGAAACACCATATATTTT. This encodes CASRADEDSGNTIYF.